This T cell receptor (beta chain) was retrieved from a study of T cell changes during pregnancy in multiple sclerosis. Assay: immunoSEQ multiplex PCR; the TCRdb copy retains only in-frame clones and omits some. The sample holds roughly 45,000 clones, around 90% seen once. The CDR3 totals 15 residues. V was pared by 2 bases and J by 0 bases, with 3 bases of the junction left unmatched. Germline lookup yields CDR1 SGDLS and CDR2 YYNGEE. The sequencing here drew on peripheral blood, taken in the first trimester of pregnancy. J is TRBJ2-3 and V is TRBV9, with 7 bases fitting TRBD2. This TCR was recovered from a female donor in good health, enrolled as a control in a pregnancy study. The CDR3 region has the DNA TGTGCCAGCAGCGTCAGGGAGGGAAGCACAGATACGCAGTATTTT. This sequence encodes CASSVREGSTDTQYF. The full variable domain, in which reference TRBV9 and TRBJ2-3 provide the parts outside the CDR3, is DSGVTQTPKHLITATGQRVTLRCSPRSGDLSVYWYQQSLDQGLQFLIQYYNGEERAKGNILERFSAQQFPDLHSELNLSSLELGDSALYFCASSVREGSTDTQYFGPGTRLTVL.